The 2 T cell receptor beta chains below come from one sample, sequenced in a study of shared clonotypes between healthy human individuals. Naivety among CD8 cells was defined by CD45RO negativity and positive CCR7 selection, thereby excluding terminally differentiated effector memory CD45RA+ cells. The assay was immunoSEQ multiplex PCR, and TCRdb's table has in-frame clones only and misses some. The sample lists around 620,000 clones, approximately 95% occurring once. Sequenced: naive CD8+ T cells sorted from blood. The receptor set was obtained from a woman aged 30 to 39 in good health.

This chain links TRBV12-5 with TRBJ1-1; weak D call: TRBD1 (6 bases). The CDR3 covers 14 residues. Germline lookup yields CDR1 LGHNT and CDR2 FRNRAP. The V end lost 6 bases, the J end lost 3 bases, and 14 bases lay between the germline ends. The CDR3 nucleotides read TGTGCTAGTGGCGCAGGGGTACAGTACACTGAAGCTTTCTTT. As protein: CASGAGVQYTEAFF.

This clone is a singleton in its sample. The chain couples TRBV7-9 to TRBJ2-1; TRBD1 aligns across 8 bases. CDR1 SEHNR and CDR2 FQNEAQ come from the germline V gene (reference sequence). Trimming cost V 6 bases and J 9 bases; bases outside gene matches: 13. The CDR3 extends over 15 amino acids. The CDR3 spells CASSPPDRGRGEQFF. The CDR3 DNA is TGTGCCAGCAGTCCACCCGACAGGGGACGGGGTGAGCAGTTCTTC.